The source of this T cell receptor (beta chain) is a study of CD8 T cells in Susac syndrome. Findings and caveats of the study: CD8+ clonal expansion in Susac peaked in TEMRA cells and active patients. In total CD8+ repertoires, sixteen Susac-specific public clones were found, and in CD8+ TEMRA repertoires, 4 or 5 were found.

When the RNA was reverse transcribed, random hexamers were used with an input of roughly 0.45 to 1 ug. Amplification of TCR beta CDR3 used immunoSEQ multiplex PCR across 54 Vbeta and 13 Jbeta. In TCRdb, the immunoSEQ multiplex PCR reads were re-called with MiXCR into one record per CDR3 protein. The profile shows around 200,000 distinct CDR3 sequences, 95% of them singletons. Remarks on this clonotype: As yet, its antigen is unknown.

The CDR3 spans 12 residues. Germline CDR1 is DFQATT and CDR2 is SNEGSKA (reference sequence). V gave up 5 bases and J gave up 5 bases, with 12 bases separating them. What was sequenced was CD8+ T cells from PBMCs. The chain joins TRBV20-1 to TRBJ2-5, with D perhaps matching TRBD2 (5 bases). The sequence was obtained from a human donor with Susac syndrome. The CDR3 DNA follows: TGCAGTGCTGTTGGTCTAGCCGAGACCCAGTACTTC. Translated: CSAVGLAETQYF.